This T cell receptor beta chain was sequenced in a study of breast tumors, draining lymph nodes, adjacent tissues. The lymph nodes were axillary draining lymph nodes from breast cancer patients. Comments on this clonotype: The limits of the CDR3 on the DNA are not certain, so only TCRdb's listed CDR3 is given.

One entry per CDR3 protein, called by TCRdb with MiXCR from the multiplex PCR reads. This table has 180,000 or so distinct CDR3 sequences, about 32% appearing once. Ends included, the CDR3 has 16 residues. Per the germline V gene, CDR1 is SNHLY and CDR2 is FYNNEI. The chain combines TRBV2 with TRBJ2-5; the D call TRBD2 from the table was never checked on the DNA. This clonotype originated in a female donor with breast cancer. Some clones in this sample may be carry-over from other donors' samples. Sequenced material: axillary lymph node tissue. This chain's CDR3 is CASSDWAGGAGQTYCF.